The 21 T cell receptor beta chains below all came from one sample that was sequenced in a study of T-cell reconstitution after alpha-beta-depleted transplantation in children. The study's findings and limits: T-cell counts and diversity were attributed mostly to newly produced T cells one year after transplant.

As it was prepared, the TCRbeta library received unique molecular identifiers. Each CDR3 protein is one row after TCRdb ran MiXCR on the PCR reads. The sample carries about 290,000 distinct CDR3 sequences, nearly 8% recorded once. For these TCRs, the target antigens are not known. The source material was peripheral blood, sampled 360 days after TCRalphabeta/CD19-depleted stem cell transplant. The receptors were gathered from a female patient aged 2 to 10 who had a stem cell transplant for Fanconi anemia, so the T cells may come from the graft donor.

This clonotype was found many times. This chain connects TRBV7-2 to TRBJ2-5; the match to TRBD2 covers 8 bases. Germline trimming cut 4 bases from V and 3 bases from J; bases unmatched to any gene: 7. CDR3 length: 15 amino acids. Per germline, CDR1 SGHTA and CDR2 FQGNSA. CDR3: CASSWGNSGEETQYF. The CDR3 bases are TGTGCCAGCAGCTGGGGGAATAGCGGGGAAGAGACCCAGTACTTC.

CDR3 nucleotides: TGTGCCAGCAGTTTTTCAATCATCTCTGAGCAGTTCTTC. Residues: CASSFSIISEQFF. This chain links TRBV12-3 or TRBV12-4 with TRBJ2-1; no definite D call. This CDR3 is 13 amino acids long. V was cut by 3 bases and J by 9 bases, with 12 bases left in between.

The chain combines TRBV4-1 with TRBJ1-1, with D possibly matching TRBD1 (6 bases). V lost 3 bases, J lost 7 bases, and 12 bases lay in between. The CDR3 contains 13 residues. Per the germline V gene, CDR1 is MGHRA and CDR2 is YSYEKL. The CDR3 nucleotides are TGCGCCAGCAGCCAGTGGGGGGCAGATGAAGCTTTCTTT. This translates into CASSQWGADEAFF.

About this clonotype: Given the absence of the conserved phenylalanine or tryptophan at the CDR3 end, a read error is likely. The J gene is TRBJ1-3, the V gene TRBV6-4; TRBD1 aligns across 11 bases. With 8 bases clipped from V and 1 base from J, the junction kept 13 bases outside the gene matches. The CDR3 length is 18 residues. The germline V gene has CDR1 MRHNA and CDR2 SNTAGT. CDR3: CASHSGTGGEWSGNTIYS. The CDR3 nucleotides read TGTGCCAGCCATTCCGGGACAGGGGGTGAATGGTCTGGAAACACCATATATTCT.

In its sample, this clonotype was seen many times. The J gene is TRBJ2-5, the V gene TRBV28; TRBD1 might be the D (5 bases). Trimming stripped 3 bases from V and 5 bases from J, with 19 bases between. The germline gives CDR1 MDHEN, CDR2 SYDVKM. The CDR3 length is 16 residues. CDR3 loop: CASSFFRTNLGETQYF. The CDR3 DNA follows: TGTGCCAGCAGTTTTTTTAGGACAAACTTAGGGGAGACCCAGTACTTC.

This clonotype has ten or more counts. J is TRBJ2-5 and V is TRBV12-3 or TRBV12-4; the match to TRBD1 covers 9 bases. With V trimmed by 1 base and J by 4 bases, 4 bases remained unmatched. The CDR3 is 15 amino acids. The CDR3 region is CASSLEGQGRETQYF. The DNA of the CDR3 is TGTGCCAGCAGTTTAGAGGGACAGGGTAGAGAGACCCAGTACTTC.

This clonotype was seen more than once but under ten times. CDR3 protein: CASSLYLDRHNYGYTF. CDR3 nucleotides: TGTGCCAGCAGCCTCTACCTGGACAGACATAACTATGGCTACACCTTC. The J gene is TRBJ1-2, the V gene TRBV5-5; perhaps TRBD1 as D (6 bases). From germline, CDR1 is SGHKS and CDR2 YYEKEE (reference sequence). This CDR3 has 16 amino acids. Trimming took 4 bases from V and 1 from J, leaving 17 bases between them.

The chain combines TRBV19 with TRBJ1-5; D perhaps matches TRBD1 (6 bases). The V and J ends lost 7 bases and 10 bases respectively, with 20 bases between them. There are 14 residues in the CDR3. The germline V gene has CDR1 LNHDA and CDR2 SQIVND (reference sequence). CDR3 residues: CASNLGAPPSPQHF. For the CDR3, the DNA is TGTGCCAGTAACTTGGGGGCGCCCCCTAGCCCCCAGCATTTT.

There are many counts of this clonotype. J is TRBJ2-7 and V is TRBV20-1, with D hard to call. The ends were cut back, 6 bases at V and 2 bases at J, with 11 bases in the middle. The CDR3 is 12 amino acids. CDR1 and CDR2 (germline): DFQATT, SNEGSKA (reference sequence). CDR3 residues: CSAHPRPYEQYF. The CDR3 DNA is TGCAGTGCCCATCCTCGGCCCTACGAGCAGTACTTC.

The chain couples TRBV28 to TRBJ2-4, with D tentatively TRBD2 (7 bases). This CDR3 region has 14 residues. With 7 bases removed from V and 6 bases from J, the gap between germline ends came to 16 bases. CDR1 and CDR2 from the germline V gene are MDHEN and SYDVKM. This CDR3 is CASTTSGGGNIQYF. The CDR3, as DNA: TGTGCCAGCACCACTTCGGGGGGCGGAAACATTCAGTACTTC. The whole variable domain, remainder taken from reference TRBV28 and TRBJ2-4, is DVKVTQSSRYLVKRTGEKVFLECVQDMDHENMFWYRQDPGLGLRLIYFSYDVKMKEKGDIPEGYSVSREKKERFSLILESASTNQTSMYLCASTTSGGGNIQYFGAGTRLSVL.

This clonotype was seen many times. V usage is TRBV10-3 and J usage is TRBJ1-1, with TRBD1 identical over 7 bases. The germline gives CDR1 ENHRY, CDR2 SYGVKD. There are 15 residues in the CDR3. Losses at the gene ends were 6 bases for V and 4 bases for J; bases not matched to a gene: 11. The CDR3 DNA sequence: TGTGCCATCAGCCCCCTGACAGGGCTGGGCACTGAAGCTTTCTTT. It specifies CAISPLTGLGTEAFF.

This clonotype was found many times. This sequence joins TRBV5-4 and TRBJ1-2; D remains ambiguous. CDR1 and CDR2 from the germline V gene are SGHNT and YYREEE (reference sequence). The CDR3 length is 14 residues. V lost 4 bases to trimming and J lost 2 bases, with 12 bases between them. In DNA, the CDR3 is TGTGCCAGCAGCAATGGTGGTCAGAACTATGGCTACACCTTC. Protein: CASSNGGQNYGYTF.

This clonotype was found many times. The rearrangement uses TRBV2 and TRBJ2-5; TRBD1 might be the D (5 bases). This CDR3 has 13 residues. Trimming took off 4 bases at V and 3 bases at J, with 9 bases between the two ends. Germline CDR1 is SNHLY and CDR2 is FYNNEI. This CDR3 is CASSADREETQYF. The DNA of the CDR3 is TGTGCCAGCAGTGCCGACAGAGAAGAGACCCAGTACTTC.

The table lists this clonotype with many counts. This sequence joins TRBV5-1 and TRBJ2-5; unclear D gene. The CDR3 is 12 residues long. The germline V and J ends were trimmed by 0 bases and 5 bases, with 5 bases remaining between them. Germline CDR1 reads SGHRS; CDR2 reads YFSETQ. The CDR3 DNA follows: TGCGCCAGCAGCTTGGCGATGGAGACCCAGTACTTC. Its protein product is CASSLAMETQYF. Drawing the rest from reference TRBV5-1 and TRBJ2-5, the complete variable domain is KAGVTQTPRYLIKTRGQQVTLSCSPISGHRSVSWYQQTPGQGLQFLFEYFSETQRNKGNFPGRFSGRQFSNSRSEMNVSTLELGDSALYLCASSLAMETQYFGPGTRLLVL.

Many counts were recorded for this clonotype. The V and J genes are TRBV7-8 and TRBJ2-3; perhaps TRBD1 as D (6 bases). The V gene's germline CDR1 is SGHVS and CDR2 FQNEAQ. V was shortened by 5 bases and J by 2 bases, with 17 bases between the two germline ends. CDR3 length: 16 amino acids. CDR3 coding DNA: TGTGCCAGCAGCCCTAGGGGGAATTACAACACAGATACGCAGTATTTT. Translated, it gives CASSPRGNYNTDTQYF.

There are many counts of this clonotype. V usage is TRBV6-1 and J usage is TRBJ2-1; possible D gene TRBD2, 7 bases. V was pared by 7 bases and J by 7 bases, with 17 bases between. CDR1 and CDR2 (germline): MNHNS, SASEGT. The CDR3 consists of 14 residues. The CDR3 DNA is TGTGCCAGCACGGACAGTCTAGCGGTAAATGAGCAGTTCTTC. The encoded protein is CASTDSLAVNEQFF.

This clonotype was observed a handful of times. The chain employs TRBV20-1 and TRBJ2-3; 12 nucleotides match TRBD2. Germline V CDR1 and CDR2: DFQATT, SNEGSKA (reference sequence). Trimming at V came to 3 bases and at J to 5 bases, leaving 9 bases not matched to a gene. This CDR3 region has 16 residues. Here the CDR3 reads CSASRASGRVLDTQYF. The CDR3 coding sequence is TGCAGTGCTAGCAGGGCTAGCGGGAGGGTATTAGATACGCAGTATTTT.

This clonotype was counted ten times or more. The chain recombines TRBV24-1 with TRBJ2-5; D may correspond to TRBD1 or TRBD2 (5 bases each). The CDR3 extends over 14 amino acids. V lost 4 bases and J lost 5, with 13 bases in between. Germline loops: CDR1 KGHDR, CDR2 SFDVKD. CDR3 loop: CATSDDHWGETQYF. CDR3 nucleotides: TGTGCCACCAGTGACGATCACTGGGGGGAGACCCAGTACTTC.

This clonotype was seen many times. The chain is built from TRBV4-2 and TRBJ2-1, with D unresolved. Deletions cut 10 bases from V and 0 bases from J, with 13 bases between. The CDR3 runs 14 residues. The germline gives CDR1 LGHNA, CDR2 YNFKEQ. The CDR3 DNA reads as TGTGCCACGTCGACCACGAGCTCCTACAATGAGCAGTTCTTC. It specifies CATSTTSSYNEQFF.

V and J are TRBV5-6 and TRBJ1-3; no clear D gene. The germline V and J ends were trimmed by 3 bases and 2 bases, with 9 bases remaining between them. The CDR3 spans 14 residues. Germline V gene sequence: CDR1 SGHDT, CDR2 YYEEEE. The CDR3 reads CASSSIGTGNTIYF. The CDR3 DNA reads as TGTGCCAGCAGCTCTATAGGGACTGGAAACACCATATATTTT. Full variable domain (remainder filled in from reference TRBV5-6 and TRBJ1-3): DAGVTQSPTHLIKTRGQQVTLRCSPKSGHDTVSWYQQALGQGPQFIFQYYEEEERQRGNFPDRFSGHQFPNYSSELNVNALLLGDSALYLCASSSIGTGNTIYFGEGSWLTVV.

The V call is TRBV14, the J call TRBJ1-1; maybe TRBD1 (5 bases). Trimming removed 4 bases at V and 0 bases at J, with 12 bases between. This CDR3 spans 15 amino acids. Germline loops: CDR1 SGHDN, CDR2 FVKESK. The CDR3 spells CASSRQRPMNTEAFF. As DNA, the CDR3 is TGTGCCAGCAGCCGACAGAGACCTATGAACACTGAAGCTTTCTTT.